This TCR beta chain was recovered during a study of blood T cell repertoires in COVID-19 (dated by TCRdb to the early 2020s). Turning to the overall study: Samples from collaborators originated in the United States, Italy and Spain and spanned both the acute and convalescent phases of COVID-19. The prospective study material was composed of cDNA or gDNA derived from T cells, B-cell-depleted T cells, or PBMCs. Deeply sampled blood TCRbeta repertoires from subjects exposed to, actively infected with, or recovered from COVID-19 were included in the dataset. The repertoires were released in a freely available public database intended as a resource for research on the immune response to SARS-CoV-2. Samples came from the ongoing ImmuneRACE study (first 160 participants) plus 1,254 subjects from 6 global collaborators. Nearly every sample came with metadata listing a de-identified subject ID, COVID-19 status, age in years and sex. Where available, HLA class I and class II types were taken from metadata supplied by the sample provider and were not determined by assay-based typing.

A note on this clone: Its antigen target is currently unknown. The sample holds no much larger clone one base away, and base qualities are not on file.

CDR3 length: 12 amino acids, cysteine to phenylalanine. Solely the CDR3 DNA is kept, with 36 bases framed from the first base. Taken from the germline V gene, the CDR1 and CDR2 loops are SGHNT and YENEEA. V is shortened by 1 base, J by 5 bases, and the region joining them spans 5 bases. Each collaborating institution followed its own protocols to collect whole blood in K2EDTA tubes. For TCRbeta analysis, collaborators shipped samples as frozen whole blood, isolated PBMCs, or DNA extracted from either of those sample types. Paper-wide results and their limitations: The quantity of clinical and demographic metadata differed by source and by participant and was supplied without curation.

TCRbeta CDR3 regions were amplified from genomic DNA using the immunoSEQ Assay, a bias-controlled multiplex PCR. The source study handled its data this way. The number of nucleated cells in each sample was estimated by amplification of reference gene primers within the assay. To quantify the absolute abundance of each unique TCRbeta CDR3 rearrangement, sequence reads were collapsed and filtered. For each sample, productive Simpson clonality was calculated as the square root of Simpson's diversity index over productive rearrangements. Here the immuneACCESS table is served through TCRdb, limited to in-frame sequences with V and J called. Missing clones are a known gap in these copies; in checked studies unresolved V genes cover under half, and the rest lacks a known reason. The V and J calls and clone size come from that table; D and trimming were worked out from the DNA. Counted in this sample were 95,000 to 100,000 clones; about 87% of them appeared once. The ten largest make up around 10% of the sample.

The sample was peripheral blood. Rearrangement joined TRBV11-3 to TRBJ1-1, with the D gene uncertain. The receptor's source is a woman aged 25 to 39 with acute or convalescent COVID-19. DNA sequence: TGTGCCAGCAGCTTAGTGGAGACTGAAGCTTTCTTT. It translates to CASSLVETEAFF.